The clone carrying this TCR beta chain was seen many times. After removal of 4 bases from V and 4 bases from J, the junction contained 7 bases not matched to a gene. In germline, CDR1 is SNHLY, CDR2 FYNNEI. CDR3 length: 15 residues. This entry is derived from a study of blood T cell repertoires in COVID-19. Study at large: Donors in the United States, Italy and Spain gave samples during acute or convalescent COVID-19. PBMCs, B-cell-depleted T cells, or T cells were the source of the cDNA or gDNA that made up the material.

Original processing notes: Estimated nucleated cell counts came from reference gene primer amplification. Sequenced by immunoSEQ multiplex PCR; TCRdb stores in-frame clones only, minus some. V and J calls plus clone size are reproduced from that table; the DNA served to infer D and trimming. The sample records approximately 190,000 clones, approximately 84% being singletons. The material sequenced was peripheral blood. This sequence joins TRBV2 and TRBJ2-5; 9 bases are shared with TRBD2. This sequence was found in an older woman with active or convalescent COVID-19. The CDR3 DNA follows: TGTGCCAGCAGTGGAAGCGGGAGGCTGTTAGAGACCCAGTACTTC. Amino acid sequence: CASSGSGRLLETQYF.